Detailed here is one T cell receptor (beta chain). Its antigen is as yet unknown. Trimming shortened V by 5 bases and J by 4 bases, and 15 bases separated the two germline ends. This CDR3 comprises 15 residues. Per the germline V gene, CDR1 is SEHNR and CDR2 is FQNEAQ (reference sequence). This specimen comes from a study of T cell responses to AZD1222 COVID-19 vaccine. The repertoire was sequenced with immunoSEQ multiplex PCR; TCRdb's copy has only in-frame clones and lacks some. The sample has 150,000 to 200,000 clones, 90% seen once. Study-wide points: Only a handful of individuals given AZD1222 were seropositive at baseline. Donors were largely white British and mainly female; clonal diversity was possibly underestimated.

This receptor was obtained from an adult in good health. This material consisted of peripheral blood, taken on day 0 of AZD1222 vaccination. The chain employs TRBV7-9 and TRBJ2-1, with D possibly being TRBD1 (6 bases). The CDR3 loop is CASSPPGVGYNEQFF. The CDR3 DNA follows: TGTGCCAGCAGCCCTCCAGGGGTTGGGTACAATGAGCAGTTCTTC.